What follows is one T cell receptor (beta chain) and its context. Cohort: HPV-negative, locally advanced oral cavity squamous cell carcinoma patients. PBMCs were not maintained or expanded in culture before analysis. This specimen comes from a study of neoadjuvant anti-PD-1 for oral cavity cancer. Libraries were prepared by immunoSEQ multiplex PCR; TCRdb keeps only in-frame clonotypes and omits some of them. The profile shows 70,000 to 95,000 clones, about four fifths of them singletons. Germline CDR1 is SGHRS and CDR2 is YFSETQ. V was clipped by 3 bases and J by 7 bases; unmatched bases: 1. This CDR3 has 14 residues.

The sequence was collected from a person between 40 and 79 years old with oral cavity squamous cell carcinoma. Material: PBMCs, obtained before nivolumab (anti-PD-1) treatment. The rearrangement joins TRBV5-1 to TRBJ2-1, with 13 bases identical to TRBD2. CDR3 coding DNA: TGCGCCAGCAGCTCGGGACTAGCGGGAAATGAGCAGTTCTTC. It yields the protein CASSSGLAGNEQFF.